The 7 T cell receptor beta chains reported below all come from one sample, sequenced in a study of regulatory and conventional T cells in RAG deficiency. Genomic DNA came from blood conventional CD4+ T cells gated CD25-low CD127-high. Sequenced by immunoSEQ multiplex PCR; TCRdb stores in-frame clones only, minus some. The table lists 2,000 to 3,000 clones, roughly four fifths of them singletons, with 4.8% in the top ten. Sequences were obtained from CD4+ effector T cells sorted from blood. Receptor source: a human donor with RAG deficiency presenting as severe combined immunodeficiency.

The chain links TRBV7-2 to TRBJ1-2, with D unclear. The CDR3 sequence is 12 residues long. Between the trimmed V and J ends, which lost 3 bases and 3 bases, there was a span of 5 bases. Germline assignment: CDR1 SGHTA and CDR2 FQGNSA. The CDR3 here is CASSFNDYGYTF. Here the CDR3 DNA reads TGTGCCAGCAGCTTTAATGACTATGGCTACACCTTC.

This clone was seen just once. The chain has TRBV2 and TRBJ2-3; D gene ambiguous. Germline CDR1 and CDR2: SNHLY and FYNNEI. The CDR3 totals 12 residues. V shed 3 bases and J shed 1 base, with 2 bases lying between them. The chain's CDR3 is CASSEGTDTQYF. For the CDR3, the DNA is TGTGCCAGCAGTGAGGGCACAGATACGCAGTATTTT.

This chain uses TRBV28 with TRBJ2-4, with 7 bases aligning to TRBD1. Germline-derived CDR1 and CDR2 are MDHEN and SYDVKM. This CDR3 has 17 residues. V shed 4 bases and J 0 bases; nucleotides not matched to a gene: 9. CDR3: CASSSHPGQLAKNIQYF. CDR3 nucleotide sequence: TGTGCCAGCAGTTCCCACCCGGGACAGCTAGCCAAAAACATTCAGTACTTC.

Note on this clone: The DNA is omitted, as the CDR3 cannot be located on it reliably, and the CDR3 follows TCRdb's listing. This chain's CDR3 is CASSRRRAGNTEAFF. This sequence joins TRBV6-5 and TRBJ1-1. The CDR3 is 15 residues long, counting both termini. From germline, CDR1 is MNHEY and CDR2 SVGAGI.

The chain carries TRBV27 and TRBJ2-5, with 8 nucleotides matching TRBD1. The V gene's germline CDR1 is MNHEY and CDR2 SMNVEV (reference sequence). This CDR3 comprises 14 residues. J gave up 6 bases and V 2 bases, and 5 bases lay outside the gene matches. CDR3 DNA: TGTGCCAGCAGTTTAACCGGGACAGGAAAGACCCAGTACTTC. Residues: CASSLTGTGKTQYF.

Remarks on this clone: A junction end diverges from the germline sequence, so it may reflect a read error. This chain links TRBV29-1 with TRBJ2-1, with a weak D call TRBD2 (5 bases). The CDR3 totals 9 residues. Looked up from germline, CDR1 is SQVTM and CDR2 is ANQGSEA. The CDR3 region is CSVEGEPFF. The CDR3 coding sequence is TGCAGCGTTGAAGGGGAGCCGTTCTTC.

This chain connects TRBV27 to TRBJ2-3; maybe TRBD2 (6 bases). The germline V and J ends were trimmed by 2 bases and 3 bases, with 12 bases remaining between them. Germline assignment: CDR1 MNHEY and CDR2 SMNVEV (reference sequence). This CDR3 spans 15 amino acids. CDR3 loop: CASSLMARGTDTQYF. The CDR3 bases are TGTGCCAGCAGTTTAATGGCACGGGGGACAGATACGCAGTATTTT.